Following are 4 T cell receptor beta chains from one sample sequenced in a study of blood T cell repertoires in COVID-19 (dated by TCRdb to about 2020). Receptor amplification or capture employed the immunoSEQ multiplex PCR assay. Sourced from immuneACCESS, this table was stored by TCRdb with only in-frame sequences that have V and J called. A share of the clones is absent; for the studies checked, an unresolved V gene accounts for under half, and the remainder has no known explanation. This sample is represented by 150,000 or so clones; over 75% of them were singletons. The ten largest clones add up to 9.5% to 11% of the sample. The sequencing sample was made of PBMCs or T cells enriched from blood (not recorded which). All receptors come from a man aged 50-59 years who had recovered from COVID-19.

This chain uses TRBV6-5 with TRBJ1-6; 7 nucleotides line up with TRBD1. The CDR3 is 15 amino acids. In germline, CDR1 is MNHEY, CDR2 SVGAGI. V trimming: 6 bases; J trimming: 7 bases; junction bases outside the gene matches: 9. The DNA of the CDR3 is TGTGCCAGCAGCCCGGCCAGGGGGTCCAATTCACCCCTCCACTTT. It codes for CASSPARGSNSPLHF.

The CDR3 sequence is CASSPRWGRGEYGYTF. DNA for the CDR3: TGTGCCAGCAGCCCCAGATGGGGCAGGGGAGAATATGGCTACACCTTC. The chain is built from TRBV3-1 (or the pseudogene TRBV3-2) and TRBJ1-2; TRBD1 is a possible D gene (6 bases). The germline V gene has CDR1 LGHDT and CDR2 YNNKEL (reference sequence). This CDR3 has 16 amino acids. V was pared by 4 bases and J by 5 bases, with 20 bases between.

The chain couples TRBV18 to TRBJ1-1; D not certain. V dropped 2 bases and J dropped 0 bases, with 7 bases sitting between them. CDR1 KGHSH and CDR2 LQKENI come from the germline V gene. The CDR3 is made up of 14 amino acids. The CDR3 region is CASSPGQLNTEAFF. The CDR3 DNA reads TGTGCCAGCTCACCAGGGCAGTTGAACACTGAAGCTTTCTTT. The full variable domain, rest sourced from reference TRBV18 and TRBJ1-1, is NAGVMQNPRHLVRRRGQEARLRCSPMKGHSHVYWYRQLPEEGLKFMVYLQKENIIDESGMPKERFSAEFPKEGPSILRIQQVVRGDSAAYFCASSPGQLNTEAFFGQGTRLTVV.

The chain couples TRBV27 to TRBJ2-5, with 7 bases identical to TRBD1. This CDR3 spans 14 amino acids. The germline gives CDR1 MNHEY, CDR2 SMNVEV (reference sequence). V lost 5 bases to trimming and J lost 5 bases; unmatched junction nucleotides: 8. The CDR3 spells CASSPPGQRETQYF. The CDR3 DNA is TGTGCCAGCAGTCCACCGGGACAGCGGGAGACCCAGTACTTC.